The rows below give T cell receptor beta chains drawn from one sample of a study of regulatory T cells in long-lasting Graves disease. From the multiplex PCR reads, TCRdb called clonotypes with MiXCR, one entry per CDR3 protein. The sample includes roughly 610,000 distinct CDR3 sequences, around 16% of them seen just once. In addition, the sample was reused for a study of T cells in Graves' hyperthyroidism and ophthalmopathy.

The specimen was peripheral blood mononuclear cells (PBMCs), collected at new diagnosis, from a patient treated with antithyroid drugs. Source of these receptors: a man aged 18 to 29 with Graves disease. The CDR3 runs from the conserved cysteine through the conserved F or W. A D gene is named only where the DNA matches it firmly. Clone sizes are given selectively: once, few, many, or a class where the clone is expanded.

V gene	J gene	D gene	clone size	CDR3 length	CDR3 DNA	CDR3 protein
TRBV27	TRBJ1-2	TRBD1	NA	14	TGTGCCAGCAGTGCCGGACAGGGGGCGCGGGGCTACACCTTC	CASSAGQGARGYTF
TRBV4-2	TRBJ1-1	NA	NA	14	TGTGCCAGCAGCCAAGACATCCAGAACACTGAAGCTTTCTTT	CASSQDIQNTEAFF
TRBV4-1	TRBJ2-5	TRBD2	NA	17	TGCGCCAGCAGCCAAGATCCTCGGGAGGGCGGGGGAAAGACCCAGTACTTC	CASSQDPREGGGKTQYF
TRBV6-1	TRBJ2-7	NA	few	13	TGTGCCAGCAGTACGTCAGGGGTCCACGAGCAGTACTTC	CASSTSGVHEQYF
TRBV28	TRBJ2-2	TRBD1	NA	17	TGTGCCAGCAGTCTCGGACAGGGCCTCGCGAACACCGGGGAGCTGTTTTTT	CASSLGQGLANTGELFF
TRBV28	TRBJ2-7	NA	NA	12	TGTGCCAGCAAGAAAACAGGGTACGAGCAGTACTTC	CASKKTGYEQYF
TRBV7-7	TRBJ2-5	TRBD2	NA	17	TGTGCTAGCAGCCCCCCCTTTGGTAGCGGGAGTTGGGAGACCCAGTACTTC	CASSPPFGSGSWETQYF
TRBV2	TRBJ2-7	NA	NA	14	TGTGCCAGCAGCGAAAGCGCCAGACCCTACGAGCAGTACTTC	CASSESARPYEQYF
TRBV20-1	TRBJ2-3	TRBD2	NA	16	TGCAGTGCTAGAGACTATCTAGCGGGATACACAGATACGCAGTATTTT	CSARDYLAGYTDTQYF
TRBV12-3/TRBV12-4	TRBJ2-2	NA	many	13	TGTGCCAGCAGTTTACGGGCAACCGGGGAGCTGTTTTTT	CASSLRATGELFF
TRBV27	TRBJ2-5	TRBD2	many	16	TGTGCCAGCAGTTCTAGGACTAGCGGGAGTCGAGAGACCCAGTACTTC	CASSSRTSGSRETQYF
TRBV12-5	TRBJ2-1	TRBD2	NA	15	TGTGCTAGTGTCCCAGGGACTAGCGGGAGCGATGAGCAGTTCTTC	CASVPGTSGSDEQFF
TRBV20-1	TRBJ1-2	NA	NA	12	TGCAGTGGGGAAAGGGGGACCTATGGCTACACCTTC	CSGERGTYGYTF
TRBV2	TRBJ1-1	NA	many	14	TGTGCCAGCAGACCCTACAGAGAACAGACTGAAGCTTTCTTT	CASRPYREQTEAFF
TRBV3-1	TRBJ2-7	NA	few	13	TGTGCCAGCAGCCAAGGCCGATCCAGCGAGCAGTACTTC	CASSQGRSSEQYF
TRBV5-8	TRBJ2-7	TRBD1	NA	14	TGTGCCAGCAGCTTGGTACAGGGGGCTCACGAGCAGTACTTC	CASSLVQGAHEQYF
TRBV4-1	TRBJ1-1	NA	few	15	TGCGCCAGCAGCCAAGACGGGAGCTTGAACACTGAAGCTTTCTTT	CASSQDGSLNTEAFF
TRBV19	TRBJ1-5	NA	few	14	TGTGCCAGTAGTATGTTCGCGGCGGGTCAGCCCCAGCATTTT	CASSMFAAGQPQHF
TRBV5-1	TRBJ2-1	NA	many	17	TGCGCCAGCAGCTTGGGACGGGTGGGAGGCACGTACAATGAGCAGTTCTTC	CASSLGRVGGTYNEQFF
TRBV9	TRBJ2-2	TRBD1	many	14	TGTGCCAGCAGCGTAGGGACAGGGACCGGGGAGCTGTTTTTT	CASSVGTGTGELFF
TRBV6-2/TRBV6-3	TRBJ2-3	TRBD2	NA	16	TGTGCCAGCAGTTACTCGGCGGGAGAAGGCACAGATACGCAGTATTTT	CASSYSAGEGTDTQYF
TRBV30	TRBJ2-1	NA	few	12	TGTGCCTGGAGTGTACTAGATGATGAGCAGTTCTTC	CAWSVLDDEQFF
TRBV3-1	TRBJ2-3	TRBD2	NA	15	TGTGCCAGCAGCCATCTAGCGGGAGGAGCGGATACGCAGTATTTT	CASSHLAGGADTQYF
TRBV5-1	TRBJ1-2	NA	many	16	TGTGCCAGCAGCTTGGCGCAGGGATCTCTAGGCTATGGCTACACCTTC	CASSLAQGSLGYGYTF
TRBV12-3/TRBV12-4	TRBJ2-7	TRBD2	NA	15	TGTGCCAGCAGTTTATTAGGGACTAGAGAGTACGAGCAGTACTTC	CASSLLGTREYEQYF
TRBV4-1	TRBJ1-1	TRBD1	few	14	TGCGCCAGCACCTCGACCGGGACAGGGGGGATAACTTTCTTT	CASTSTGTGGITFF
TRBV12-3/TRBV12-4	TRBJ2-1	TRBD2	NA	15	TGTGCCAGCAGCTTAAGCGGGATCCTTTTCGATGAGCAGTTCTTC	CASSLSGILFDEQFF
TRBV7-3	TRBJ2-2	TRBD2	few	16	TGTGCCAGCAGCCCTCAGGGACTACAAAACACCGGGGAGCTGTTTTTT	CASSPQGLQNTGELFF
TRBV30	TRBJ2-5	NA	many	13	TGTGCCTGGAGTGAAACGGCAAGAGGGACCCAGTACTTC	CAWSETARGTQYF
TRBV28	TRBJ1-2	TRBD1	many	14	TGTGCCAGCAGTTCCGGACAGGGTACGGATGGCTACACCTTC	CASSSGQGTDGYTF
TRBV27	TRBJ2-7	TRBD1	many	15	TGTGCCAGCAGCTCCAGGGGGACAGGGGGTCGCGAGCAGTACTTC	CASSSRGTGGREQYF
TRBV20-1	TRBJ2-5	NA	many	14	TGCAGTGCTAGAGGAGCGGAGGCCGGGGAGACCCAGTACTTC	CSARGAEAGETQYF
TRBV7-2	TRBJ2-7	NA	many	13	TGTGCCAGCAGCTTAGGTTGGCAGTACGAGCAGTACTTC	CASSLGWQYEQYF
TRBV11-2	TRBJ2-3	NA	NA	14	TGTGCCAGCAGCATTACCAGTAGCACAGATACGCAGTATTTT	CASSITSSTDTQYF
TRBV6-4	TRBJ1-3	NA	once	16	TGTGCCAGCAGTAGGCTCACACCTACCTCTGGAAACACCATATATTTT	CASSRLTPTSGNTIYF
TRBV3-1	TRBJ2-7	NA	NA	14	TGTGCCAGCAGCCCGCGGGGCACTATCTACGAGCAGTACTTC	CASSPRGTIYEQYF
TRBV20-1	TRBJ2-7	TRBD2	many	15	TGCAGTGCTAGAGATCCAAGCGGGAGCCTTAACGAGCAGTACTTC	CSARDPSGSLNEQYF
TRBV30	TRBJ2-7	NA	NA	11	TGTGCCTGGAGTCCGTCCCACGAGCAGTACTTC	CAWSPSHEQYF
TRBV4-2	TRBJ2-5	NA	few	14	TGTGCCAGCAGCCCGCTAGGGTTGACAGAGACCCAGTACTTC	CASSPLGLTETQYF
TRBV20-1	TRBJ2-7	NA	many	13	TGCAGTGCTAGGAGGGATCGCTCCTACGAGCAGTACTTC	CSARRDRSYEQYF
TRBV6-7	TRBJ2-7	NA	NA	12	TGTGCCAGCAGTTACACCCGGTACGAGCAGTACTTC	CASSYTRYEQYF
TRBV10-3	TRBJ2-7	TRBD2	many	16	TGTGCCATCAGGCCGACTAGCGCCTCCCCAGCGGGAGAGCAGTACTTC	CAIRPTSASPAGEQYF
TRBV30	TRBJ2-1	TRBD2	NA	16	TGTGCCTGGAGTGTCTCGGGACTAGCGGGAGGCGGTGAGCAGTTCTTC	CAWSVSGLAGGGEQFF
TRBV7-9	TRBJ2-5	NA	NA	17	TGTGCCAGCAGCAAGCCGTCAGGGAGTGGCCACCAAGAGACCCAGTACTTC	CASSKPSGSGHQETQYF
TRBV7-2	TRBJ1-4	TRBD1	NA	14	TGTGCCAGCAGCGACAGGGGGCAGGGTGAAAAACTGTTTTTT	CASSDRGQGEKLFF
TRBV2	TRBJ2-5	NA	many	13	TGTGCCAGCAGTGAAGGCACAGGGGAGACCCAGTACTTC	CASSEGTGETQYF
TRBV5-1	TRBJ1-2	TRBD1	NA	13	TGCGCCAGCAGCCTAGGACAGGCTGAGGGCTACACCTTC	CASSLGQAEGYTF
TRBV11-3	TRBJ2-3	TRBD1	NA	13	TGTGCCAACAGCTCGAGACAGGGTCCAACGCAGTATTTT	CANSSRQGPTQYF
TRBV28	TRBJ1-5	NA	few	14	TGTGCCAGCAGAGGGTTCGGGGGCAATCAGCCCCAGCATTTT	CASRGFGGNQPQHF
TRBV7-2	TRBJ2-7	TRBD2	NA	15	TGTGCCAGCAGCTTCATAACTAGCGGAAGTTACGAGCAGTACTTC	CASSFITSGSYEQYF
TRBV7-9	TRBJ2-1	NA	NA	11	TGTGCCAGCAGCTTAGGAGACTTTCGATTCTTC	CASSLGDFRFF